This T cell receptor beta chain was sequenced during a study of early T cells in non-severe SARS-CoV-2 infection. In the study overall: The input, bulk RNA from unsorted whole blood, was sequenced, and chains were unpaired. Study outcomes and limitations: A preference for anti-spike CD8 responses marked VDJdb matching, which missed private and CD4 specificities.

The CDR3 sequence is 16 residues long. J was trimmed by 2 bases and V by 3 bases; bases with no gene match: 7. CDR1 is DFQATT and CDR2 is SNEGSKA in the germline V gene (reference sequence). This clonotype was found many times. Its specificity is unknown. cDNA molecules, individually, were tagged with unique molecular identifiers. TCRdb independently ran MiXCR on the 5' RACE reads; one entry per CDR3 protein. The sample carries 100,000 to 120,000 distinct CDR3 sequences, 9% to 13% recorded once. This chain uses TRBV20-1 with TRBJ2-1; 10 bases agree with TRBD2. Sequencing was done on a sample of whole blood. The origin of this receptor is an adult who was a healthcare worker with PCR-confirmed SARS-CoV-2 infection or an uninfected control (not recorded which). The CDR3, as DNA: TGCAGTGCTAGCGGGCTAGCGGGAGCAACCTACAATGAGCAGTTCTTC. Encoded protein: CSASGLAGATYNEQFF.